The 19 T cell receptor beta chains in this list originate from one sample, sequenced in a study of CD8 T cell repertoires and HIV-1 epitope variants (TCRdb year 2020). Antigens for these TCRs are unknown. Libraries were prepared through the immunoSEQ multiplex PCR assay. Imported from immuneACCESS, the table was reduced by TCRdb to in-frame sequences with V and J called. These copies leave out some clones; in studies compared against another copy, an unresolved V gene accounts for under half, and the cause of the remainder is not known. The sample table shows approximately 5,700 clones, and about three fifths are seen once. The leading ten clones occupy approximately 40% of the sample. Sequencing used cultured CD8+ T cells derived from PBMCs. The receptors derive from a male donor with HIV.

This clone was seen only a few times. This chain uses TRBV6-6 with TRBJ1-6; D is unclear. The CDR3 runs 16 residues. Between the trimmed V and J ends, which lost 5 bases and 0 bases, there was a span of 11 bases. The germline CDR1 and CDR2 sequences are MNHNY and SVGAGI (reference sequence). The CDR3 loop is CASSPTRSSYNSPLHF. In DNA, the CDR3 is TGTGCCAGCAGTCCGACAAGGAGCTCCTATAATTCACCCCTCCACTTT.

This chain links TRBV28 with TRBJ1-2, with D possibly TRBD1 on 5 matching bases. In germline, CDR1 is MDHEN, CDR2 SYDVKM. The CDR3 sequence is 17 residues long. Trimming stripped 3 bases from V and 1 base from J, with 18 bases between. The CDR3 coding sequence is TGTGCCAGCAGTTTTGGCGGGGTATTGACAGTTAACTATGGCTACACCTTC. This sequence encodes CASSFGGVLTVNYGYTF.

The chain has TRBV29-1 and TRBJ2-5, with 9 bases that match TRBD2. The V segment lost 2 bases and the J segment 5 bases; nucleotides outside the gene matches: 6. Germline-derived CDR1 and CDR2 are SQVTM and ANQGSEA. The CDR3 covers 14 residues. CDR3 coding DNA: TGCAGCGTTGAAATAGCGGGAGAAGAGGAGACCCAGTACTTC. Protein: CSVEIAGEEETQYF.

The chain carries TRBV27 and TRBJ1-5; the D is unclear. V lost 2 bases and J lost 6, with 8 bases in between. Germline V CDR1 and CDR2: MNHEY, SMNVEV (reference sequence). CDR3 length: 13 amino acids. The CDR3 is CASSLQESQPQHF. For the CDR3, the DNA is TGTGCCAGCAGTTTACAAGAGAGTCAGCCCCAGCATTTT.

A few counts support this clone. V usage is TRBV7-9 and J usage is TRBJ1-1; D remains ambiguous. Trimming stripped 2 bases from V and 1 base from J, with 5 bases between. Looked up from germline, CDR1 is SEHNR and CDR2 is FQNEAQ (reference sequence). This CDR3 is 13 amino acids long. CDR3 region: CASSLPRNTEAFF. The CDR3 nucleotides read TGTGCCAGCAGCTTACCCAGGAACACTGAAGCTTTCTTT.

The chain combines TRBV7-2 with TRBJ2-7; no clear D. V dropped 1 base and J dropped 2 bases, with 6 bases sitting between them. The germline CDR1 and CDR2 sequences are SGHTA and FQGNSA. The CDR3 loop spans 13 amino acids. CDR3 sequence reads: CASSLDWAYEQYF. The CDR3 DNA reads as TGTGCCAGCAGCTTAGACTGGGCCTACGAGCAGTACTTC.

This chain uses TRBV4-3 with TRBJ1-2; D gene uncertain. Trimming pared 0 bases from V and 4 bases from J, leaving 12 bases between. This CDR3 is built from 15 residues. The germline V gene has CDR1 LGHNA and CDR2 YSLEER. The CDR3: CASSQDHSQFYGYTF. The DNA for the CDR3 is TGCGCCAGCAGCCAAGATCACAGCCAATTCTATGGCTACACCTTC.

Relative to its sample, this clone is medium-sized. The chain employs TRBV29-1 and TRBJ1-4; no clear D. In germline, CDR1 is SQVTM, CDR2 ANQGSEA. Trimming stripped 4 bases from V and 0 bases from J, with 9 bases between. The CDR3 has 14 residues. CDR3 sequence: CSVGVSATNEKLFF. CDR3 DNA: TGCAGCGTTGGTGTGAGTGCAACTAATGAAAAACTGTTTTTT.

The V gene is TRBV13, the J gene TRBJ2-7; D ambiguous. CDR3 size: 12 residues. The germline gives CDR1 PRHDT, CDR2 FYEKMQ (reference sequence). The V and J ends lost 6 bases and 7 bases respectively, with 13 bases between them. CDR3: CASSESVREQYF. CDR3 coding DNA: TGTGCCAGCAGTGAAAGCGTTAGGGAGCAGTACTTC. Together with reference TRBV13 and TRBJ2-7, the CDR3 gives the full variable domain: AAGVIQSPRHLIKEKRETATLKCYPIPRHDTVYWYQQGPGQDPQFLISFYEKMQSDKGSIPDRFSAQQFSDYHSELNMSSLELGDSALYFCASSESVREQYFGPGTRLTVT.

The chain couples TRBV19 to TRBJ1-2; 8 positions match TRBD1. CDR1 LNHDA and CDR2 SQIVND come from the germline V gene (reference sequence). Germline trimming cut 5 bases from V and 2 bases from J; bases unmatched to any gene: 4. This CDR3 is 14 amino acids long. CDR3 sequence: CASSAGGINYGYTF. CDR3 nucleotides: TGTGCCAGTAGTGCAGGGGGCATAAACTATGGCTACACCTTC.

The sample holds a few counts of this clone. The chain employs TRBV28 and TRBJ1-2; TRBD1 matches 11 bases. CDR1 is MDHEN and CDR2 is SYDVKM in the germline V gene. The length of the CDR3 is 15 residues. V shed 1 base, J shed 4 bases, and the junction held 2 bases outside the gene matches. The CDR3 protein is CASSLSGTGGYGYTF. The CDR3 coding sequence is TGTGCCAGCAGTTTATCCGGGACAGGGGGCTATGGCTACACCTTC.

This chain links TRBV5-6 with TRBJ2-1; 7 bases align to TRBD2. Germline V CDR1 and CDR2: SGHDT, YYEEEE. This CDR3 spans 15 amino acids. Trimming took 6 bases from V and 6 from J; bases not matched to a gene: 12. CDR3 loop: CASNSGGSPFNEQFF. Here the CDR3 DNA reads TGTGCCAGCAACTCCGGGGGGTCTCCTTTCAATGAGCAGTTCTTC. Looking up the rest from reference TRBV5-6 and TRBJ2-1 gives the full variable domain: DAGVTQSPTHLIKTRGQQVTLRCSPKSGHDTVSWYQQALGQGPQFIFQYYEEEERQRGNFPDRFSGHQFPNYSSELNVNALLLGDSALYLCASNSGGSPFNEQFFGPGTRLTVL.

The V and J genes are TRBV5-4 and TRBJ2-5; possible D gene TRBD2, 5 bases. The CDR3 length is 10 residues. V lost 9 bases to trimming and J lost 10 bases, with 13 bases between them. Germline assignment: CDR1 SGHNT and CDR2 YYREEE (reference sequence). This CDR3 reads CATPSGDQYF. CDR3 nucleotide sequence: TGTGCCACCCCCAGCGGAGACCAGTACTTC. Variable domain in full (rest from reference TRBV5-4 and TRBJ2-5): ETGVTQSPTHLIKTRGQQVTLRCSSQSGHNTVSWYQQALGQGPQFIFQYYREEENGRGNFPPRFSGLQFPNYSSELNVNALELDDSALYLCATPSGDQYFGPGTRLLVL.

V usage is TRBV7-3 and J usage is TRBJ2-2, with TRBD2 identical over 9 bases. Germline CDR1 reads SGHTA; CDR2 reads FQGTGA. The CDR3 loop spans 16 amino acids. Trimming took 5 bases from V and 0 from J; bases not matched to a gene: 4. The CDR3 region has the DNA TGTGCCAGCAGCCCGGGACTAGCAACGAACACCGGGGAGCTGTTTTTT. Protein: CASSPGLATNTGELFF.

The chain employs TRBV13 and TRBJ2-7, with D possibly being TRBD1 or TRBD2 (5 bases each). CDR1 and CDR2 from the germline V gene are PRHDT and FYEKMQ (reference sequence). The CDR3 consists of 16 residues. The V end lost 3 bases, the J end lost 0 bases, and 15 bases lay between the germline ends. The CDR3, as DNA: TGTGCCAGCAGCTTGGGACCGCCGACTGCCTCCTACGAGCAGTACTTC. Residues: CASSLGPPTASYEQYF.

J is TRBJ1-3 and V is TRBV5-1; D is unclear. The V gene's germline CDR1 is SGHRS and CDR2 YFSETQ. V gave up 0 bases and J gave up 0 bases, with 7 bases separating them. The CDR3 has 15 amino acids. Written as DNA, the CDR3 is TGCGCCAGCAGCTTGGACAGCGACTCTGGAAACACCATATATTTT. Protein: CASSLDSDSGNTIYF.

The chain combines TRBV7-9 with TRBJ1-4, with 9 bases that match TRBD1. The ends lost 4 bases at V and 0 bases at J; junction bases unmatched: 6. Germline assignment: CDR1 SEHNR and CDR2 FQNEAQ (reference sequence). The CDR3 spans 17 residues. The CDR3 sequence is CASSSATGGATNEKLFF. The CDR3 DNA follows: TGTGCCAGCAGCTCGGCGACAGGGGGAGCAACTAATGAAAAACTGTTTTTT.

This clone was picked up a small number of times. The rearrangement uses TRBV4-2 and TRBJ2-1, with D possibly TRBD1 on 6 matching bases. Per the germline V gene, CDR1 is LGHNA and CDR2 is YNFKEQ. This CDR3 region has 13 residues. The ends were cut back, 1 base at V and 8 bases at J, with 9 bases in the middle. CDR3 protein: CASSQGRGDEQFF. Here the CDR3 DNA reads TGTGCCAGCAGCCAAGGCAGGGGCGATGAGCAGTTCTTC.

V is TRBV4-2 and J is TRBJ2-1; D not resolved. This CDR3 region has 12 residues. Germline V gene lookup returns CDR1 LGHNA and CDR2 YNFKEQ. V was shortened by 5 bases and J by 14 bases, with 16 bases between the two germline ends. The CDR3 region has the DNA TGTGCCAGCAGCTTGGCCGGTGACGACGAGTTCTTC. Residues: CASSLAGDDEFF.